The 27 T cell receptor beta chains below were found in one sample sequenced in a study of blood T cell repertoires in COVID-19. TCRdb keeps only in-frame clones here, not all; method: immunoSEQ multiplex PCR. The sample shows 150,000 to 200,000 clones, more than 75% of them seen only once. The sequenced sample was peripheral blood. These receptors originate from a man aged 45-65 years who had recovered from COVID-19.

This chain uses TRBV11-2 with TRBJ2-1; 9 nucleotides match TRBD1. The CDR3 extends over 15 amino acids. Trimming took 5 bases from V and 8 from J; bases not matched to a gene: 10. CDR1 and CDR2 from the germline V gene are SGHAT and FQNNGV. The CDR3 sequence is CASSGLRTGAHEQFF. In DNA form, the CDR3 reads TGTGCCAGCAGCGGCCTTCGGACAGGGGCCCATGAGCAGTTCTTC.

The chain couples TRBV7-3 to TRBJ1-1, with TRBD1 matching over 11 bases. With V trimmed by 0 bases and J by 7 bases, 10 bases remained unmatched. Germline CDR1 is SGHTA and CDR2 is FQGTGA. The CDR3 runs 17 residues. The CDR3 reads CASSLTSGQGARSEAFF. The CDR3 DNA reads TGTGCCAGCAGCTTAACTTCTGGACAGGGGGCGCGGAGTGAAGCTTTCTTT.

CDR3 loop: CASSLPKKQGAGSPLHF. The CDR3 DNA reads as TGTGCCAGCAGTTTGCCAAAGAAACAGGGGGCAGGTTCACCCCTCCACTTT. The chain carries TRBV28 and TRBJ1-6, with TRBD1 identical over 9 bases. CDR3 length: 17 residues. The V and J ends lost 3 bases and 9 bases, in that order; junction bases with no gene match: 12. Germline CDR1 is MDHEN and CDR2 is SYDVKM.

The chain joins TRBV6-6 to TRBJ2-3; 9 nucleotides align to TRBD1. Germline CDR1 MNHNY, CDR2 SVGAGI (reference sequence). This CDR3 comprises 16 residues. V shed 4 bases, J shed 0 bases, and the junction held 5 bases outside the gene matches. The CDR3 nucleotides read TGTGCCAGCAGTTGGGACAGGGAAAAAAGCACAGATACGCAGTATTTT. Its protein product is CASSWDREKSTDTQYF.

Turning to this clone: One end of the junction varies from germline; a read error may be responsible. The rearrangement joins TRBV12-3 or TRBV12-4 to TRBJ2-3, with D possibly matching TRBD1 (5 bases). The CDR3 length is 12 residues. This CDR3 reads CASSLMTAAPSF. CDR3 bases: TGTGCCAGCAGTTTAATGACAGCCGCTCCCAGTTTT.

The chain carries TRBV27 and TRBJ2-7; 9 bases are shared with TRBD2. The CDR3 contains 14 residues. J gave up 2 bases and V 5 bases, and 4 bases lay outside the gene matches. Germline values: CDR1 MNHEY, CDR2 SMNVEV (reference sequence). The CDR3 DNA reads TGTGCCAGCAGTCTAGCGGGGCCCACCTACGAGCAGTACTTC. It encodes CASSLAGPTYEQYF.

The V and J genes are TRBV18 and TRBJ1-1, with 9 positions matching TRBD1. The V segment lost 6 bases and the J segment 1 base; nucleotides outside the gene matches: 9. Germline V gene sequence: CDR1 KGHSH, CDR2 LQKENI. The CDR3 is 16 amino acids. The CDR3 nucleotides are TGTGCCAGCTCCGGCCTACCGGGACAGGGGAACACTGAAGCTTTCTTT. Translated, it gives CASSGLPGQGNTEAFF.

J is TRBJ1-5 and V is TRBV21-1; TRBD1, as called in the table, went unchecked against the DNA. TRBV21-1 is termed a pseudogene. This CDR3 contains 19 residues. The CDR3 DNA is TGTGCCAGCAGCTCAAAAGGTTTTATCCGGACAGGGAGCAATCAGCCCCAGCATTTT. This sequence encodes CASSSKGFIRTGSNQPQHF.

The chain couples TRBV28 to TRBJ1-5; weak D call: TRBD1 (5 bases). Germline V gene sequence: CDR1 MDHEN, CDR2 SYDVKM. V lost 8 bases to trimming and J lost 5 bases, with 16 bases between them. The CDR3 loop spans 14 amino acids. The CDR3 DNA sequence: TGTGCCAGCGCCGACAGAGCGAGGCATCAGCCCCAGCATTTT. It specifies CASADRARHQPQHF. Combining the CDR3 with reference TRBV28 and TRBJ1-5 gives the whole variable domain DVKVTQSSRYLVKRTGEKVFLECVQDMDHENMFWYRQDPGLGLRLIYFSYDVKMKEKGDIPEGYSVSREKKERFSLILESASTNQTSMYLCASADRARHQPQHFGDGTRLSIL.

The sample holds one count of this clone. CDR3 nucleotide sequence: TGTGCCAGCAGACCGGACAGGGCTAATTCACCCCTCCACTTT. It translates to CASRPDRANSPLHF. V gene TRBV6-5 combines with J gene TRBJ1-6; 8 nucleotides match TRBD1. CDR3 size: 14 residues. Germline values: CDR1 MNHEY, CDR2 SVGAGI. The V and J ends lost 6 bases and 6 bases, in that order; junction bases with no gene match: 4.

The chain joins TRBV19 to TRBJ1-6; no firm D call. The CDR3 totals 14 residues. The germline V and J ends were trimmed by 7 bases and 4 bases, with 11 bases remaining between them. Germline CDR1 is LNHDA and CDR2 is SQIVND (reference sequence). Here the CDR3 reads CASTTSGYNSPLHF. The CDR3 DNA follows: TGTGCCAGTACCACCTCGGGGTATAATTCACCCCTCCACTTT.

J is TRBJ1-3 and V is TRBV2, with 9 bases lining up with TRBD1. Germline V gene lookup returns CDR1 SNHLY and CDR2 FYNNEI. The ends lost 5 bases at V and 4 bases at J; junction bases unmatched: 6. This CDR3 is 15 amino acids long. CDR3 region: CASSRDRAGGNTIYF. CDR3 sequence (DNA): TGTGCCAGCAGTCGGGACAGGGCAGGGGGAAACACCATATATTTT.

J is TRBJ2-7 and V is TRBV3-1 (or the pseudogene TRBV3-2), with a tentative D call TRBD1 (6 bases). The CDR3 totals 12 residues. V lost 6 bases to trimming and J lost 7 bases, with 13 bases between them. Per the germline V gene, CDR1 is LGHDT and CDR2 is YNNKEL (reference sequence). CDR3 nucleotides: TGTGCCAGCAGGATACAGGGAAGGGAGCAGTACTTC. Protein: CASRIQGREQYF.

The chain employs TRBV19 and TRBJ2-2; 9 bases are a match to TRBD1. V shed 8 bases and J 4 bases; nucleotides not matched to a gene: 5. In germline, CDR1 is LNHDA, CDR2 SQIVND (reference sequence). CDR3 length: 14 amino acids. The CDR3 nucleotides are TGTGCCAGTGGGATGACAGGGGGCACCGGGGAGCTGTTTTTT. This translates into CASGMTGGTGELFF.

This chain connects TRBV29-1 to TRBJ1-2; a weak D match, TRBD1 (6 bases). Trimming pared 4 bases from V and 4 bases from J, leaving 10 bases between. Germline loops: CDR1 SQVTM, CDR2 ANQGSEA. CDR3 size: 12 residues. Written as DNA, the CDR3 is TGCAGCGTTGCCCAGGGGACCTATGGCTACACCTTC. Encoded protein: CSVAQGTYGYTF.

This clone was found a few times. The chain combines TRBV7-2 with TRBJ1-6; 10 nucleotides match TRBD1. The CDR3 is 14 amino acids. Unmatched junction bases numbered 5, after V lost 5 bases and J lost 10 bases. The germline gives CDR1 SGHTA, CDR2 FQGNSA. For the CDR3, the DNA is TGTGCCAGCAGCGGAGGGACAGGGGTATCACCCCTCCACTTT. Protein product: CASSGGTGVSPLHF.

This clone occurred once. The CDR3, as DNA: TGTGCCAGCAGTGACTCAAGGGGTAAAGCTTTCTTT. This gives the protein CASSDSRGKAFF. V and J are TRBV6-4 and TRBJ1-1, with TRBD1 as a possible D gene (5 bases). The CDR3 contains 12 residues. Germline lookup yields CDR1 MRHNA and CDR2 SNTAGT. Trimming stripped 0 bases from V and 9 bases from J, with 8 bases between.

This sequence joins TRBV29-1 and TRBJ2-1; 7 nucleotides align to TRBD1. This CDR3 comprises 15 residues. V shed 3 bases, J shed 1 base, and the junction held 6 bases outside the gene matches. CDR1 is SQVTM, CDR2 ANQGSEA, per germline. This chain's CDR3 is CSVDPGQISYNEQFF. DNA of the CDR3: TGCAGCGTTGACCCGGGACAGATATCCTACAATGAGCAGTTCTTC.

Only one count was recorded for this clone. The V gene is TRBV6-5, the J gene TRBJ1-6; 7 positions agree with TRBD1. The germline V gene encodes CDR1 MNHEY and CDR2 SVGAGI. The CDR3 spans 15 residues. Losses at the gene ends were 2 bases for V and 8 bases for J; bases not matched to a gene: 6. CDR3 DNA: TGTGCCAGCAGTTACGCCGGGACAGTTTATTCACCCCTCCACTTT. This gives the protein CASSYAGTVYSPLHF.

V usage is TRBV7-8 and J usage is TRBJ2-2; D remains ambiguous. The germline gives CDR1 SGHVS, CDR2 FQNEAQ. Deletions cut 4 bases from V and 4 bases from J, with 4 bases between. The CDR3 consists of 12 residues. Here the CDR3 DNA reads TGTGCCAGCAGCTACAGCACCGGGGAGCTGTTTTTT. It encodes CASSYSTGELFF.

A single count supports this clone. This rearrangement joins TRBV27 to TRBJ2-3, with D tentatively TRBD1 (6 bases). Trimming removed 4 bases from V and 0 bases from J, with 14 bases in between. The germline V gene has CDR1 MNHEY and CDR2 SMNVEV (reference sequence). This CDR3 has 16 amino acids. This CDR3 is CASSSGDRFSTDTQYF. DNA of the CDR3: TGTGCCAGCAGTTCAGGGGACCGCTTTAGCACAGATACGCAGTATTTT.

The chain recombines TRBV5-6 with TRBJ2-4; D may be TRBD1 (6 bases). CDR1 SGHDT and CDR2 YYEEEE come from the germline V gene. The germline V and J ends were trimmed by 1 base and 3 bases, with 11 bases remaining between them. The CDR3 is made up of 15 amino acids. The chain's CDR3 is CASSLLAGDKNIQYF. CDR3 DNA sequence: TGTGCCAGCAGCTTGCTTGCAGGGGACAAAAACATTCAGTACTTC. The full variable domain, rest sourced from reference TRBV5-6 and TRBJ2-4, is DAGVTQSPTHLIKTRGQQVTLRCSPKSGHDTVSWYQQALGQGPQFIFQYYEEEERQRGNFPDRFSGHQFPNYSSELNVNALLLGDSALYLCASSLLAGDKNIQYFGAGTRLSVL.

The rearrangement joins TRBV27 to TRBJ1-2, with TRBD1 identical over 8 bases. Looked up from germline, CDR1 is MNHEY and CDR2 is SMNVEV (reference sequence). The CDR3 runs to 15 residues. The trim removed 6 bases at V and 5 bases at J, leaving 11 bases unmatched. The CDR3 DNA reads TGTGCCAGCAGCCCTCCCGGACAGGGATTGTATGGCTACACCTTC. Its protein is CASSPPGQGLYGYTF.

V gene TRBV10-3 combines with J gene TRBJ1-2, with TRBD1 identical over 7 bases. Germline values: CDR1 ENHRY, CDR2 SYGVKD. The V segment lost 6 bases and the J segment 1 base; nucleotides outside the gene matches: 14. This CDR3 contains 17 residues. CDR3 nucleotide sequence: TGTGCCATCAGCGAACCGGTACAGGGGTTTGGTAACTATGGCTACACCTTC. Translated, it gives CAISEPVQGFGNYGYTF.

This chain links TRBV28 with TRBJ1-1; 8 bases match TRBD1. The CDR3 length is 12 residues. Trimming removed 9 bases from V and 8 bases from J; junction bases left unmatched: 8. The V gene's germline CDR1 is MDHEN and CDR2 SYDVKM. The CDR3 loop is CASRQGPREAFF. The CDR3 DNA reads as TGTGCCAGTCGACAGGGGCCCCGGGAAGCTTTCTTT.

In DNA form, the CDR3 reads TGTGCCACCAGTCCGGAGAAGGAGCAGTTCTTC. Translating gives CATSPEKEQFF. The rearrangement links TRBV24-1 to TRBJ2-1; D is unclear. The CDR3 has 11 amino acids. The V gene lost 6 bases and the J gene lost 10 bases, with 9 bases spanning the gap. CDR1 is KGHDR, CDR2 SFDVKD, per germline.

V and J are TRBV18 and TRBJ2-7; perhaps TRBD1 as D (5 bases). V shed 0 bases and J shed 4 bases, with 10 bases lying between them. Germline V gene lookup returns CDR1 KGHSH and CDR2 LQKENI. The CDR3 has 14 amino acids. CDR3 amino acids: CASSPPSRVYEQYF. CDR3 coding DNA: TGTGCCAGCTCACCACCAAGCAGGGTATACGAGCAGTACTTC.